A selection of T cell receptor beta chains follows, all from one sample in a study of shared clonotypes between healthy human individuals. Libraries were prepared by immunoSEQ multiplex PCR; TCRdb keeps only in-frame clonotypes and omits some of them. The table lists roughly 1,800,000 clones, about 95% of them singletons. Input material: naive CD8+ T cells sorted from blood. Receptor source: a man between 18 and 35 years old in good health. Both conserved end residues are part of each CDR3. The D gene is left open where the match is weak. Rows give clone size only sometimes, using once, few, many, or a class for an expanded clone.

v_call: TRBV11-3; j_call: TRBJ2-1; d_call: TRBD1; clone_size: .; cdr3_nt: TGTGCCAGCAGCCACTCGGGACAGGGGGGCAATGAGCAGTTCTTC; cdr3_aa: CASSHSGQGGNEQFF
v_call: TRBV7-6; j_call: TRBJ1-1; d_call: .; clone_size: .; cdr3_nt: TGTGCCAGCAGCTCCTCCGTCATGGCGGGGAACACTGAAGCTTTCTTT; cdr3_aa: CASSSSVMAGNTEAFF
v_call: TRBV15; j_call: TRBJ1-2; d_call: TRBD1; clone_size: once; cdr3_nt: TGTGCCACCAGAATAGCGGAGGGGGCTGGCTACACCTTC; cdr3_aa: CATRIAEGAGYTF
v_call: TRBV7-6; j_call: TRBJ2-2; d_call: .; clone_size: .; cdr3_nt: TGTGCCAGCAGCTTGGATTTAGCGGAGTGGAACACCGGGGAGCTGTTTTTT; cdr3_aa: CASSLDLAEWNTGELFF
v_call: TRBV4-1; j_call: TRBJ1-2; d_call: .; clone_size: .; cdr3_nt: TGCGCCAGCAGCCAACGGGGTTCCCTCTATGGCTACACCTTC; cdr3_aa: CASSQRGSLYGYTF
v_call: TRBV5-6; j_call: TRBJ2-7; d_call: .; clone_size: .; cdr3_nt: TGTGCCAGCAGCCTCGGCAGCTCCTACGAGCAGTACTTC; cdr3_aa: CASSLGSSYEQYF
v_call: TRBV6-5; j_call: TRBJ2-2; d_call: .; clone_size: .; cdr3_nt: TGTGCCAGCAGTTACACTAGCCTGGTTACCGGGGAGCTGTTTTTT; cdr3_aa: CASSYTSLVTGELFF
v_call: TRBV5-6; j_call: TRBJ2-5; d_call: TRBD1; clone_size: .; cdr3_nt: TGTGCCAGCAGCTTGCCGGGACAGGGAGTCAGAGAGACCCAGTACTTC; cdr3_aa: CASSLPGQGVRETQYF
v_call: TRBV6-5; j_call: TRBJ1-2; d_call: .; clone_size: .; cdr3_nt: TGTGCCAGCAGTTACTCCGCGGATAACTATGGCTACACCTTC; cdr3_aa: CASSYSADNYGYTF
v_call: TRBV28; j_call: TRBJ2-1; d_call: .; clone_size: .; cdr3_nt: TGTGCCAGCAGTTTATGGGGTAGATCCTACAATGAGCAGTTCTTC; cdr3_aa: CASSLWGRSYNEQFF
v_call: TRBV7-9; j_call: TRBJ2-7; d_call: .; clone_size: .; cdr3_nt: TGTGCCAGCAGCCCCGAGGGCAGGGACCACGAGCAGTACTTC; cdr3_aa: CASSPEGRDHEQYF
v_call: TRBV7-9; j_call: TRBJ2-7; d_call: .; clone_size: .; cdr3_nt: TGTGCCAGCAGACCGACCGGGAGCTCCTACGAGCAGTACTTC; cdr3_aa: CASRPTGSSYEQYF
v_call: TRBV27; j_call: TRBJ2-7; d_call: TRBD1; clone_size: .; cdr3_nt: TGTGCCAGCAGTGCCCAGACAGGGGGCGAGGTCGAGCAGTACTTC; cdr3_aa: CASSAQTGGEVEQYF
v_call: TRBV11-2; j_call: TRBJ1-2; d_call: TRBD1; clone_size: .; cdr3_nt: TGTGCCAGCAGACCCGGACAGGAGGCTAACTATGGCTACACCTTC; cdr3_aa: CASRPGQEANYGYTF
v_call: TRBV6-5; j_call: TRBJ2-5; d_call: .; clone_size: .; cdr3_nt: TGTGCCAGCAGTTACTCGTCTTTCGAGACCCAGTACTTC; cdr3_aa: CASSYSSFETQYF
v_call: TRBV21-1; j_call: TRBJ1-5; d_call: .; clone_size: .; cdr3_nt: TGTGCCAGCAGCATTCCGCCCGGGCAGCCCCAGCATTTT; cdr3_aa: CASSIPPGQPQHF
v_call: TRBV11-2; j_call: TRBJ2-1; d_call: .; clone_size: .; cdr3_nt: TGTGCCAGCAGCTTAAATCATGAGCAGTTCTTC; cdr3_aa: CASSLNHEQFF
v_call: TRBV2; j_call: TRBJ1-2; d_call: .; clone_size: .; cdr3_nt: TGTGCCAGCATCACCAACGGGGACCGAGATGGCTACACCTTC; cdr3_aa: CASITNGDRDGYTF
v_call: TRBV2; j_call: TRBJ1-2; d_call: .; clone_size: .; cdr3_nt: TGTGCCAGCAGTGATTGGGGGGGGTTCTATGGCTACACCTTC; cdr3_aa: CASSDWGGFYGYTF
v_call: TRBV5-1; j_call: TRBJ1-2; d_call: .; clone_size: .; cdr3_nt: TGCGCCAGCAGCTTGGTTTCGGGGGGGAACTATGGCTACACCTTC; cdr3_aa: CASSLVSGGNYGYTF
v_call: TRBV13; j_call: TRBJ1-3; d_call: TRBD1; clone_size: .; cdr3_nt: TGTGCCAGCAGCTTGGGACCCGACAGGGATCGAAACACCATATATTTT; cdr3_aa: CASSLGPDRDRNTIYF
v_call: TRBV7-9; j_call: TRBJ1-5; d_call: .; clone_size: .; cdr3_nt: TGTGCCAGCAGCTCAACAGGGAATAATCAGCCCCAGCATTTT; cdr3_aa: CASSSTGNNQPQHF
v_call: TRBV5-1; j_call: TRBJ2-7; d_call: .; clone_size: once; cdr3_nt: TGCGCCAGCAGCTTTGAGACAGCGTACGAGCAGTACTTC; cdr3_aa: CASSFETAYEQYF
v_call: TRBV4-1; j_call: TRBJ2-1; d_call: TRBD2; clone_size: .; cdr3_nt: TGCGCCAGCAGCCAAGATCCAGCGGGAGGTGGCAATGAGCAGTTCTTC; cdr3_aa: CASSQDPAGGGNEQFF
v_call: TRBV7-2; j_call: TRBJ2-7; d_call: .; clone_size: .; cdr3_nt: TGTGCCAGCAGCTTAGGAGTAGGGTCCTACGAGCAGTACTTC; cdr3_aa: CASSLGVGSYEQYF
v_call: TRBV7-9; j_call: TRBJ1-2; d_call: TRBD1; clone_size: .; cdr3_nt: TGTGCCAGCAGCTCGACGGACAGGCTCAATGGCTACACCTTC; cdr3_aa: CASSSTDRLNGYTF
v_call: TRBV27; j_call: TRBJ2-1; d_call: TRBD2; clone_size: .; cdr3_nt: TGTGCCAGCAGTTTAAGCGGGGGCCACAATGAGCAGTTCTTC; cdr3_aa: CASSLSGGHNEQFF
v_call: TRBV28; j_call: TRBJ1-2; d_call: .; clone_size: .; cdr3_nt: TGTGCCAGCAGTTTAAGCGGGGCTGCCTATGGCTACACCTTC; cdr3_aa: CASSLSGAAYGYTF
v_call: TRBV28; j_call: TRBJ1-4; d_call: .; clone_size: once; cdr3_nt: TGTGCCAGCGGAATCCGCGTCGATGTAGGGTTCAGTTGGTTTTTT; cdr3_aa: CASGIRVDVGFSWFF
v_call: TRBV7-9; j_call: TRBJ2-1; d_call: .; clone_size: .; cdr3_nt: TGTGCCAGCACCGAACCCGGGACCGGGTCCCATGAGCAGTTCTTC; cdr3_aa: CASTEPGTGSHEQFF
v_call: TRBV19; j_call: TRBJ2-2; d_call: .; clone_size: .; cdr3_nt: TGTGCCAGTAGTATATTTGGGAACACCGGGGAGCTGTTTTTT; cdr3_aa: CASSIFGNTGELFF
v_call: TRBV2; j_call: TRBJ1-2; d_call: TRBD1; clone_size: .; cdr3_nt: TGTGCCATACGAGGGGACAGGGACTATGGCTACACCTTC; cdr3_aa: CAIRGDRDYGYTF
v_call: TRBV19; j_call: TRBJ2-7; d_call: .; clone_size: .; cdr3_nt: TGTGCCAGTAGTATTGCCTATTCCTACGAGCAGTACTTC; cdr3_aa: CASSIAYSYEQYF
v_call: TRBV5-1; j_call: TRBJ2-7; d_call: TRBD2; clone_size: .; cdr3_nt: TGCGCCAGCAGCTTGGAACTAGCGGGGACCTACGAGCAGTACTTC; cdr3_aa: CASSLELAGTYEQYF
v_call: TRBV1; j_call: TRBJ1-1; d_call: .; clone_size: once; cdr3_nt: TGCACCAGCAGCCTAAAGGGAAGGCAGGGGTTGGGTGAAGCTTTCTTT; cdr3_aa: CTSSLKGRQGLGEAFF
v_call: TRBV27; j_call: TRBJ2-3; d_call: TRBD2; clone_size: .; cdr3_nt: TGTGCCAGCAGTCCGTTACTAGCGGGGGGGCCTAAAGATACGCAGTATTTT; cdr3_aa: CASSPLLAGGPKDTQYF
v_call: TRBV4-3; j_call: TRBJ2-7; d_call: .; clone_size: .; cdr3_nt: TGCGCCAGCAGCCAAGTTCTAGCGAGCAACTACGAGCAGTACTTC; cdr3_aa: CASSQVLASNYEQYF
v_call: TRBV5-6; j_call: TRBJ2-7; d_call: .; clone_size: once; cdr3_nt: TGTGCCAGCAGCTTCTCGCGCGAGGTGAACGAGCAGTACTTC; cdr3_aa: CASSFSREVNEQYF
v_call: TRBV5-8; j_call: TRBJ2-7; d_call: .; clone_size: .; cdr3_nt: TGTGCCAGCAGCCCCCATTTAGGCAGCATTTACGAGCAGTACTTC; cdr3_aa: CASSPHLGSIYEQYF
v_call: TRBV28; j_call: TRBJ1-6; d_call: .; clone_size: .; cdr3_nt: TGTGCCAGCACCTCCTTCGGGAGTTCACCCCTCCACTTT; cdr3_aa: CASTSFGSSPLHF
v_call: TRBV14; j_call: TRBJ2-5; d_call: .; clone_size: .; cdr3_nt: TGTGCCAGCAGTGACCCACAGGGAGAGGAGACCCAGTACTTC; cdr3_aa: CASSDPQGEETQYF
v_call: TRBV6-1; j_call: TRBJ1-1; d_call: TRBD1; clone_size: .; cdr3_nt: TGTGCCAGCAGTGAAGTCAGGGGGAGTGCGGAGGCTTTCTTT; cdr3_aa: CASSEVRGSAEAFF
v_call: TRBV4-3; j_call: TRBJ2-1; d_call: TRBD1; clone_size: .; cdr3_nt: TGCGCCAGCAGCCAAGTCGGGACAGTCTACAATGAGCAGTTCTTC; cdr3_aa: CASSQVGTVYNEQFF
v_call: TRBV13; j_call: TRBJ2-5; d_call: .; clone_size: .; cdr3_nt: TGTGCCAGCAGCTTGCGGGATATGCAAGAGACCCAGTACTTC; cdr3_aa: CASSLRDMQETQYF
v_call: TRBV5-6; j_call: TRBJ1-6; d_call: .; clone_size: few; cdr3_nt: TGTGCCAGCAGCTTGGGTCTTACTAATTCACCCCTCCACTTT; cdr3_aa: CASSLGLTNSPLHF
v_call: TRBV19; j_call: TRBJ2-7; d_call: .; clone_size: .; cdr3_nt: TGTGCCAGTAGTATAGGCGGCAGCCTCCCCTACGAGCAGTACTTC; cdr3_aa: CASSIGGSLPYEQYF
v_call: TRBV19; j_call: TRBJ2-7; d_call: TRBD1; clone_size: .; cdr3_nt: TGTGCCAGTAGCCCGGGACAGGGCCCGTACGAGCAGTACTTC; cdr3_aa: CASSPGQGPYEQYF
v_call: TRBV4-3; j_call: TRBJ2-1; d_call: .; clone_size: .; cdr3_nt: TGCGCCAGCAGCCAAGATTTAGGACCATCTTACAATGAGCAGTTCTTC; cdr3_aa: CASSQDLGPSYNEQFF
v_call: TRBV13; j_call: TRBJ2-1; d_call: .; clone_size: .; cdr3_nt: TGTGCCAGCAGCTTAGGTGCTTCCTACAATGAGCAGTTCTTC; cdr3_aa: CASSLGASYNEQFF
v_call: TRBV7-8; j_call: TRBJ2-6; d_call: TRBD1; clone_size: .; cdr3_nt: TGTGCCAGCAGCTTGTTAGGACAGGGGACCTGGGCCAACGTCCTGACTTTC; cdr3_aa: CASSLLGQGTWANVLTF
v_call: TRBV15; j_call: TRBJ2-2; d_call: TRBD1; clone_size: .; cdr3_nt: TGTGCCACCAGAGACCTTGAGGGGGCCCCAAGGAACACCGGGGAGCTGTTTTTT; cdr3_aa: CATRDLEGAPRNTGELFF
v_call: TRBV5-1; j_call: TRBJ1-1; d_call: TRBD1; clone_size: .; cdr3_nt: TGCGCCAGCAGCCCCAACAGGGGTTTGGACGCTGAAGCTTTCTTT; cdr3_aa: CASSPNRGLDAEAFF
v_call: TRBV11-2; j_call: TRBJ1-4; d_call: TRBD1; clone_size: .; cdr3_nt: TGTGCCAGCAGCTCCGGGACAGGGGGCCCTTTTTTTGAAAAACTGTTTTTT; cdr3_aa: CASSSGTGGPFFEKLFF
v_call: TRBV27; j_call: TRBJ1-4; d_call: .; clone_size: .; cdr3_nt: TGTGCCAGCAGTTTTGGCGGAGCAACTAATGAAAAACTGTTTTTT; cdr3_aa: CASSFGGATNEKLFF
v_call: TRBV28; j_call: TRBJ1-4; d_call: TRBD1; clone_size: .; cdr3_nt: TGTGCCAGCAGTTCCCCCCGGGACAGGGGTGAGGAAAAACTGTTTTTT; cdr3_aa: CASSSPRDRGEEKLFF
v_call: TRBV7-6; j_call: TRBJ2-3; d_call: TRBD2; clone_size: .; cdr3_nt: TGTGCCAGCAGCGGGGCGGGAGGGCCAGATACGCAGTATTTT; cdr3_aa: CASSGAGGPDTQYF
v_call: TRBV7-9; j_call: TRBJ2-1; d_call: .; clone_size: .; cdr3_nt: TGTGCCAGCAGCTTAGATGACGGGAGAGCAAGGAATGAGCAGTTCTTC; cdr3_aa: CASSLDDGRARNEQFF
v_call: TRBV19; j_call: TRBJ2-7; d_call: .; clone_size: .; cdr3_nt: TGTGCCAGTGGAGATACCTACGAGCAGTACTTC; cdr3_aa: CASGDTYEQYF
v_call: TRBV5-8; j_call: TRBJ1-4; d_call: TRBD1; clone_size: .; cdr3_nt: TGTGCCAGCAGCTGGGTAGTTATGGGACAGTCAACTAATGAAAAACTGTTTTTT; cdr3_aa: CASSWVVMGQSTNEKLFF
v_call: TRBV11-2; j_call: TRBJ2-7; d_call: .; clone_size: .; cdr3_nt: TGTGCCAGCAGCTTAGCCCGGGGAAGCTACGAGCAGTACTTC; cdr3_aa: CASSLARGSYEQYF